This T cell receptor beta chain came from a study of T cell responses to AZD1222 COVID-19 vaccine. Repertoires were generated with immunoSEQ multiplex PCR, while TCRdb's copy carries only in-frame clones and drops some. This table holds 150,000 to 200,000 clones, over 80% found once. This clone came up once. What it recognizes is unknown. Findings and caveats of the study: At baseline, just five to seven AZD1222 recipients tested seropositive. The donor cohort was predominantly white British with a female majority, and clonal diversity may have been underestimated. Researchers report vaccine-associated CD4 TCRs spanning spike, with dominance at 160-218 and 743-854. The study found Spike-specific TCR breadth and depth rose after two AZD1222 doses.

This TCR derives from an adult in good health. The sample here was peripheral blood, taken on day 0 of AZD1222 vaccination.

The CDR3 reads CASSLSSGGGYTF. The DNA for the CDR3 is TGTGCCAGCAGTTTATCGTCTGGGGGTGGCTACACCTTC. The chain has TRBV27 and TRBJ1-2; D possibly corresponds to TRBD1 (5 bases). V lost 0 bases, J lost 7 bases, and 9 bases lay in between. The CDR3 covers 13 residues. Looked up from germline, CDR1 is MNHEY and CDR2 is SMNVEV (reference sequence).